Listed here are 24 T cell receptor beta chains from one sample, sequenced in a study of human CD8 memory T cell subsets. Construction of TCR beta libraries was accomplished by means of UMI-labeled 5' RACE. TCRdb derives one entry per CDR3 protein from the 5' RACE reads, leaving out DNA. The ten top clones account for less than 25%, within a sample of about 6,700 distinct CDR3 sequences. Source material: CD8+ T cells from PBMCs. These receptors all stem from a human donor in good health.

The chain is built from TRBV2 and TRBJ2-3. Germline V gene lookup returns CDR1 SNHLY and CDR2 FYNNEI. This CDR3 region has 14 residues. The CDR3 sequence: CASSVTKGTDTQYF.

The gene calls are TRBV6-6 and TRBJ2-1; there is no DNA to check the TCRdb D call of TRBD1. The CDR3 contains 12 residues. Germline CDR1 and CDR2: MNHNY and SVGAGI (reference sequence). Here the CDR3 reads CASSRGVDEQFF.

This chain joins TRBV25-1 and TRBJ2-6; TCRdb calls TRBD1, which cannot be checked without DNA. This CDR3 contains 19 residues. Per germline, CDR1 MGHDK and CDR2 SYGVNS. CDR3 in amino acids: CASSLPGDRDEAGANVLTF.

This clonotype is medium-sized by frequency. The rearrangement joins TRBV20-1 to TRBJ2-2; TCRdb's D call of TRBD2 is untestable without DNA. Germline CDR1 reads DFQATT; CDR2 reads SNEGSKA (reference sequence). CDR3 length: 19 residues. The CDR3: CSARDRTSGLISNTGELFF.

By frequency, this clonotype is medium-sized. The J gene is TRBJ2-3, the V gene TRBV29-1. This CDR3 region has 14 residues. Germline V gene sequence: CDR1 SQVTM, CDR2 ANQGSEA. Here the CDR3 reads CSVGYFEGTDTQYF.

The chain links TRBV7-9 to TRBJ2-7; TCRdb proposes TRBD1, but this gene call is untestable without DNA. The CDR3 has 14 residues. From germline, CDR1 is SEHNR and CDR2 FQNEAQ (reference sequence). CDR3 protein: CASTNTGRMGEQYF.

The chain recombines TRBV19 with TRBJ1-1; the D call from TCRdb, TRBD1, cannot be confirmed without DNA. This CDR3 has 15 amino acids. Germline V gives CDR1 LNHDA, CDR2 SQIVND (reference sequence). CDR3 region: CASSSPDITNTEAFF.

The chain has TRBV12-3 or TRBV12-4 and TRBJ2-7; TCRdb lists TRBD2, though no DNA is available to test this call. The CDR3 is 14 amino acids. The CDR3 sequence is CASSFSRETYEQYF.

This rearrangement joins TRBV7-9 to TRBJ1-1. This CDR3 spans 12 amino acids. The germline V gene has CDR1 SEHNR and CDR2 FQNEAQ (reference sequence). This chain's CDR3 is CASSFSGTEAFF. The full variable domain, rest sourced from reference TRBV7-9 and TRBJ1-1, is DTGVSQNPRHKITKRGQNVTFRCDPISEHNRLYWYRQTLGQGPEFLTYFQNEAQLEKSRLLSDRFSAERPKGSFSTLEIQRTEQGDSAMYLCASSFSGTEAFFGQGTRLTVV.

The chain links TRBV5-6 to TRBJ2-3. This CDR3 spans 14 amino acids. Germline V CDR1 and CDR2: SGHDT, YYEEEE. The CDR3 reads CASSQGSSTDTQYF. Combining the CDR3 with reference TRBV5-6 and TRBJ2-3 gives the whole variable domain DAGVTQSPTHLIKTRGQQVTLRCSPKSGHDTVSWYQQALGQGPQFIFQYYEEEERQRGNFPDRFSGHQFPNYSSELNVNALLLGDSALYLCASSQGSSTDTQYFGPGTRLTVL.

This clonotype is medium-sized by frequency. The J gene is TRBJ2-7, the V gene TRBV28; no DNA is available, so the TRBD2 call from TCRdb remains unchecked. The CDR3 sequence is 14 residues long. Germline assignment: CDR1 MDHEN and CDR2 SYDVKM. CDR3 residues: CASRGGWGLHEQYF.

This chain connects TRBV7-2 to TRBJ2-1. This CDR3 is 14 amino acids long. The V gene's germline CDR1 is SGHTA and CDR2 FQGNSA. This chain's CDR3 is CASTQLSPYNEQFF.

The gene calls are TRBV13 and TRBJ1-1; TCRdb's D call, TRBD1, is unchecked because there is no DNA. The CDR3 loop spans 13 amino acids. The V gene's germline CDR1 is PRHDT and CDR2 FYEKMQ (reference sequence). The CDR3 region is CASSNRRNTEAFF.

The rearrangement uses TRBV20-1 and TRBJ2-1; no DNA is available, so the TRBD2 call from TCRdb remains unchecked. CDR3 size: 15 residues. The germline gives CDR1 DFQATT, CDR2 SNEGSKA (reference sequence). The CDR3 loop is CSARDASGSGNEQFF.

The rearrangement links TRBV7-9 to TRBJ2-5; TCRdb's D gene call, TRBD1, goes unchecked for lack of DNA. Germline loops: CDR1 SEHNR, CDR2 FQNEAQ (reference sequence). The CDR3 has 15 amino acids. CDR3 loop: CASSRQGTLQETQYF.

This chain uses TRBV20-1 with TRBJ2-7; the D call from TCRdb, TRBD2, cannot be confirmed without DNA. From germline, CDR1 is DFQATT and CDR2 SNEGSKA (reference sequence). The CDR3 runs to 14 residues. This CDR3 is CSANPREGSYEQYF.

V is TRBV20-1 and J is TRBJ2-7; checking the TCRdb D call of TRBD1 is not possible without DNA. Germline V gene lookup returns CDR1 DFQATT and CDR2 SNEGSKA (reference sequence). The CDR3 sequence is 15 residues long. The CDR3 protein is CSARDRDSYSYEQYF.

This sequence joins TRBV20-1 and TRBJ1-1; TCRdb indicates TRBD1, and absent DNA this call remains unverified. Germline V lookup: CDR1 DFQATT, CDR2 SNEGSKA (reference sequence). The CDR3 has 13 amino acids. CDR3 region: CSAFPTGIAEAFF.

The CDR3 reads CASRRDGGYTF. V usage is TRBV3-1 and J usage is TRBJ1-2; TCRdb designates TRBD1, a call that cannot be tested without DNA. CDR1 is LGHDT and CDR2 is YNNKEL in the germline V gene (reference sequence). The length of the CDR3 is 11 residues.

V is TRBV4-1 and J is TRBJ1-2; TCRdb reports TRBD1, a call that lacks DNA to check it against. Germline lookup yields CDR1 MGHRA and CDR2 YSYEKL. The CDR3 runs to 13 residues. The CDR3 here is CASSPGTAYGYTF.

This sequence joins TRBV19 and TRBJ2-7. This CDR3 region has 13 residues. The germline V gene has CDR1 LNHDA and CDR2 SQIVND (reference sequence). The CDR3 is CASKVSGSYEQYF.

The V call is TRBV12-3 or TRBV12-4, the J call TRBJ2-3; TCRdb indicates TRBD2, and absent DNA this call remains unverified. The CDR3 is 14 amino acids. CDR3: CASRKAGAGDTQYF.

V is TRBV12-3 or TRBV12-4 and J is TRBJ2-1. CDR3 length equals 17 residues. The CDR3: CASSLTQAGDSYNEQFF.

This chain uses TRBV23-1 with TRBJ2-1; TCRdb outputs TRBD1, but without DNA this stays unchecked. TRBV23-1 is an open reading frame, and its role is uncertain. This CDR3 is built from 16 residues. The CDR3 sequence: CASSQPGTGVFNEQFF.